Below, 12 T cell receptor beta chains from the same sample are listed, as sequenced in a study of CD4 T cells in relation to SARS-CoV-2 and coronaviruses. CD4+ T cells from unexposed donors were obtained before the COVID-19 pandemic (2011-2018). Isolation of CD4+ T cells took place after about 9 days in culture. What these receptors recognize is not known. TCRdb's copy holds only in-frame clones and misses some; the assay was immunoSEQ multiplex PCR. In the table there are 15,000 to 20,000 clones, over 65% of which are singletons. The sequenced sample was CD4+ T cells from PBMCs, cultured in vitro. Receptors were obtained from a human donor in good health.

This chain joins TRBV2 and TRBJ2-2; D remains unclear. The V and J ends lost 4 bases and 4 bases respectively, with 10 bases between them. CDR3 length: 14 amino acids. Germline CDR1 SNHLY, CDR2 FYNNEI. The CDR3 loop reads CASSVKGITGELFF. The CDR3 DNA follows: TGTGCCAGCAGTGTGAAGGGCATCACCGGGGAGCTGTTTTTT. Full variable domain (outside the CDR3, taken from reference TRBV2 and TRBJ2-2): EPEVTQTPSHQVTQMGQEVILRCVPISNHLYFYWYRQILGQKVEFLVSFYNNEISEKSEIFDDQFSVERPDGSNFTLKIRSTKLEDSAMYFCASSVKGITGELFFGEGSRLTVL.

This chain joins TRBV25-1 and TRBJ1-3, with unresolved D. Germline lookup yields CDR1 MGHDK and CDR2 SYGVNS. The CDR3 sequence is 14 residues long. Trimming shortened V by 4 bases and J by 1 base, and 8 bases separated the two germline ends. CDR3 sequence: CASSGPQSGNTIYF. The CDR3 coding sequence is TGTGCCAGCAGTGGACCACAGTCTGGAAACACCATATATTTT.

The J gene is TRBJ1-2, the V gene TRBV9; a possible D gene is TRBD1 (5 bases). With 6 bases removed from V and 8 bases from J, the gap between germline ends came to 23 bases. The germline gives CDR1 SGDLS, CDR2 YYNGEE. The CDR3 is 15 amino acids. CDR3 amino acids: CASTGGGLTSEGYTF. The CDR3 DNA reads as TGTGCCAGCACCGGGGGGGGACTTACGTCGGAAGGCTACACCTTC.

This chain connects TRBV7-2 to TRBJ2-5; D may match TRBD1 or TRBD2 (5 bases each). The CDR3 consists of 16 residues. Germline lookup yields CDR1 SGHTA and CDR2 FQGNSA. V lost 5 bases and J lost 3, with 19 bases in between. The CDR3 reads CASSATAGTLKETQYF. The CDR3, as DNA: TGTGCCAGCAGCGCTACCGCCGGGACCCTAAAAGAGACCCAGTACTTC.

The chain employs TRBV15 and TRBJ2-7; D is unclear. Looked up from germline, CDR1 is LNHNV and CDR2 is YYDKDF (reference sequence). This CDR3 is built from 14 residues. With 6 bases removed from V and 0 bases from J, the gap between germline ends came to 12 bases. The CDR3 region has the DNA TGTGCCACCAGAGACCCGCGGAGCTCCTACGAGCAGTACTTC. It encodes CATRDPRSSYEQYF.

This chain links TRBV5-6 with TRBJ2-1, with TRBD2 matching over 14 bases. CDR1 is SGHDT, CDR2 YYEEEE, per germline. V trimming: 4 bases; J trimming: 8 bases; junction bases outside the gene matches: 5. This CDR3 contains 15 residues. In DNA form, the CDR3 reads TGTGCCAGCAGCCAAGGGACTAGCGGGAGCCATGAGCAGTTCTTC. It specifies CASSQGTSGSHEQFF.

V and J are TRBV5-1 and TRBJ1-5; 9 nucleotides agree with TRBD1. V lost 4 bases and J lost 0; bases outside the gene matches: 20. The CDR3 has 21 amino acids. Germline V lookup: CDR1 SGHRS, CDR2 YFSETQ. CDR3 DNA: TGCGCCAGCAGCCCTACCGGGACAGGGAATCGCCCGCGCGGTAGCAATCAGCCCCAGCATTTT. It yields the protein CASSPTGTGNRPRGSNQPQHF.

The chain couples TRBV12-5 to TRBJ2-1; tentative D call: TRBD2 (7 bases). The CDR3 length is 16 residues. Per germline, CDR1 LGHNT and CDR2 FRNRAP. V lost 0 bases to trimming and J lost 7 bases, with 16 bases between them. CDR3 bases: TGTGCTAGTGGTTTGGTACGGGCTAGGGGGGGGAATGAGCAGTTCTTC. This translates into CASGLVRARGGNEQFF.

This clone appeared a single time. The chain has TRBV7-3 and TRBJ2-1; D ambiguous. V lost 4 bases and J lost 10, with 11 bases in between. Looked up from germline, CDR1 is SGHTA and CDR2 is FQGTGA. This CDR3 region has 12 residues. CDR3 DNA: TGTGCCAGCAGCTGGAACGGAGAGGAGCAGTTCTTC. It specifies CASSWNGEEQFF.

This chain uses TRBV5-1 with TRBJ2-7; 7 bases agree with TRBD1. The trim removed 4 bases at V and 4 bases at J, leaving 5 bases unmatched. Germline V gene lookup returns CDR1 SGHRS and CDR2 YFSETQ. The CDR3 spans 13 residues. This chain's CDR3 is CASSEGTAYEQYF. In nucleotides, the CDR3 is TGCGCCAGCAGCGAAGGGACAGCTTACGAGCAGTACTTC.

The chain couples TRBV28 to TRBJ1-6; 11 positions match TRBD1. Germline CDR1 MDHEN, CDR2 SYDVKM. The CDR3 runs 14 residues. V lost 3 bases to trimming and J lost 9 bases; unmatched junction nucleotides: 1. CDR3 residues: CASSLGTGGSPLHF. The CDR3 nucleotides are TGTGCCAGCAGTTTGGGGACAGGGGGTTCACCCCTCCACTTT.

J is TRBJ1-5 and V is TRBV3-1 (or the pseudogene TRBV3-2), with D possibly matching TRBD1 (5 bases). With 3 bases removed from V and 2 bases from J, the gap between germline ends came to 14 bases. This CDR3 spans 16 amino acids. Germline CDR1 and CDR2: LGHDT and YNNKEL (reference sequence). The CDR3 loop reads CASSHHGGGGNQPQHF. The CDR3 nucleotides read TGTGCCAGCAGCCATCACGGAGGAGGGGGCAATCAGCCCCAGCATTTT.